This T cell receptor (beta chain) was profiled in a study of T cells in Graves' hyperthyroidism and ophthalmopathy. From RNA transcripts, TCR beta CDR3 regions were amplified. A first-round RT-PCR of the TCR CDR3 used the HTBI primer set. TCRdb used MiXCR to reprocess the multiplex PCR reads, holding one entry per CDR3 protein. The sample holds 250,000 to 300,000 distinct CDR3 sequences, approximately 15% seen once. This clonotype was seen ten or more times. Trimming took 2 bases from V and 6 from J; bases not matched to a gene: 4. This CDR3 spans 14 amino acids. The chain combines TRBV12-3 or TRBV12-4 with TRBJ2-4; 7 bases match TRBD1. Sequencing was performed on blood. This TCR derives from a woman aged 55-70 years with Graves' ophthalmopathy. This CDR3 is CASSLPGQINIQYF. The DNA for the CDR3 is TGTGCCAGCAGTTTACCGGGACAGATAAACATTCAGTACTTC.